This entry lists 26 T cell receptor beta chains sequenced from one sample in a study of cytomegalovirus exposure and HLA in healthy donors. It was with 60 Vbeta and 13 Jbeta primers that the PCR ran. Repertoires were generated with immunoSEQ multiplex PCR, while TCRdb's copy carries only in-frame clones and drops some. Among roughly 150,000 clones listed, about 85% were seen once. Specimen: PBMCs. The receptor set was obtained from a woman between 18 and 29 years old in good health and CMV-seronegative.

In DNA form, the CDR3 reads TGTGCCAGTAGTACCACTGCCGGGACAGGCGGTGGCTACACCTTC. Amino acid sequence: CASSTTAGTGGGYTF. The chain combines TRBV19 with TRBJ1-2; 8 nucleotides agree with TRBD1. Germline CDR1 reads LNHDA; CDR2 reads SQIVND (reference sequence). This CDR3 contains 15 residues. The junction had 11 bases not matched to a gene; V was cut back by 4 bases and J by 7 bases.

V is TRBV5-1 and J is TRBJ2-1; 16 nucleotides match TRBD2. V lost 2 bases and J lost 8; bases outside the gene matches: 1. The CDR3 is made up of 15 amino acids. In germline, CDR1 is SGHRS, CDR2 YFSETQ. The CDR3 DNA reads as TGCGCCAGCAGCTTCGGGACTAGCGGGGGGGATGAGCAGTTCTTC. Its protein product is CASSFGTSGGDEQFF.

J is TRBJ1-2 and V is TRBV6-1; 10 nucleotides align to TRBD1. Trimming removed 7 bases from V and 2 bases from J; junction bases left unmatched: 4. This CDR3 comprises 14 residues. CDR1 MNHNS and CDR2 SASEGT come from the germline V gene. The CDR3 DNA is TGTGCCAGCATCAGGGACAGGGGAAACTATGGCTACACCTTC. Its translation: CASIRDRGNYGYTF.

V is TRBV7-2 and J is TRBJ2-7, with 12 bases identical to TRBD1. The length of the CDR3 is 16 residues. V lost 3 bases, J lost 2 bases, and 5 bases stayed unmatched. Germline V gives CDR1 SGHTA, CDR2 FQGNSA. This CDR3 reads CASSFTGTGGPYEQYF. The CDR3 DNA sequence: TGTGCCAGCAGCTTCACCGGGACAGGGGGCCCCTACGAGCAGTACTTC. The entire variable domain, with the rest obtained from reference TRBV7-2 and TRBJ2-7, is as follows: GAGVSQSPSNKVTEKGKDVELRCDPISGHTALYWYRQSLGQGLEFLIYFQGNSAPDKSGLPSDRFSAERTGGSVSTLTIQRTQQEDSAVYLCASSFTGTGGPYEQYFGPGTRLTVT.

The rearrangement joins TRBV5-1 to TRBJ2-3; D is possibly TRBD1 (6 bases). Germline V gene sequence: CDR1 SGHRS, CDR2 YFSETQ. V was pared by 3 bases and J by 2 bases, with 10 bases between. The CDR3 contains 14 residues. The CDR3 nucleotides are TGCGCCAGCAGCTGGGACACCCTCACAGATACGCAGTATTTT. Encoded protein: CASSWDTLTDTQYF.

The chain joins TRBV7-9 to TRBJ2-7, with 10 bases fitting TRBD1. V gave up 5 bases and J gave up 4 bases; unmatched junction bases: 11. The CDR3 is 16 amino acids. The germline gives CDR1 SEHNR, CDR2 FQNEAQ (reference sequence). The CDR3 coding sequence is TGTGCCAGCAGCCAAACCGGGACAGGGGTGTCGTACGAGCAGTACTTC. This translates into CASSQTGTGVSYEQYF.

V gene TRBV5-4 combines with J gene TRBJ2-1; 12 bases map to TRBD2. J lost 8 bases, V lost 4 bases, and 13 bases had no gene match. This CDR3 is 17 amino acids long. The germline CDR1 and CDR2 sequences are SGHNT and YYREEE (reference sequence). CDR3 bases: TGTGCCAGCAGCCACCCACTAGCGGGAGGCTCGAATGATGAGCAGTTCTTC. It encodes CASSHPLAGGSNDEQFF.

This clone has only one observation. CDR3 sequence: CASSLSSAGSNYGYTF. The CDR3 coding sequence is TGTGCCAGCAGCTTATCTTCGGCAGGCTCTAACTATGGCTACACCTTC. This chain joins TRBV7-2 and TRBJ1-2, with no clear D. This CDR3 has 16 amino acids. Germline V lookup: CDR1 SGHTA, CDR2 FQGNSA. The V and J ends lost 2 bases and 0 bases respectively, with 13 bases between them.

The chain employs TRBV5-4 and TRBJ1-2, with a possible D match to TRBD1 (6 bases). The CDR3 extends over 14 amino acids. The ends were cut back, 7 bases at V and 6 bases at J, with 19 bases in the middle. Germline V gives CDR1 SGHNT, CDR2 YYREEE (reference sequence). In nucleotides, the CDR3 is TGTGCCAGCTCCCAAGGCGGGCAGGGGAATGGCTACACCTTC. Its protein product is CASSQGGQGNGYTF.

The chain joins TRBV4-2 to TRBJ2-7, with a weak D call TRBD2 (6 bases). Germline-derived CDR1 and CDR2 are LGHNA and YNFKEQ. V gave up 3 bases and J gave up 7 bases, with 13 bases separating them. The CDR3 runs to 13 residues. This CDR3 reads CASSQGLRGEQYF. The DNA for the CDR3 is TGTGCCAGCAGCCAGGGTCTTCGGGGGGAGCAGTACTTC.

The gene calls are TRBV5-1 and TRBJ2-3, with 7 bases that match TRBD2. Germline V CDR1 and CDR2: SGHRS, YFSETQ. This CDR3 comprises 15 residues. V trimming: 0 bases; J trimming: 2 bases; junction bases outside the gene matches: 3. The CDR3 DNA sequence: TGCGCCAGCAGCTTGGGGGGGACTATCACAGATACGCAGTATTTT. Protein sequence: CASSLGGTITDTQYF.

This chain links TRBV9 with TRBJ2-5; 8 bases align to TRBD1. In germline, CDR1 is SGDLS, CDR2 YYNGEE. CDR3 length: 15 residues. The J segment lost 1 base and the V segment lost 1 base, leaving 3 bases of the junction unmatched. In DNA, the CDR3 is TGTGCCAGCAGCGTATTAACAGGGGGCCAAGAGACCCAGTACTTC. Protein product: CASSVLTGGQETQYF. The complete variable domain, with remaining parts taken from reference TRBV9 and TRBJ2-5, reads DSGVTQTPKHLITATGQRVTLRCSPRSGDLSVYWYQQSLDQGLQFLIQYYNGEERAKGNILERFSAQQFPDLHSELNLSSLELGDSALYFCASSVLTGGQETQYFGPGTRLLVL.

This chain joins TRBV4-3 and TRBJ2-1; D is perhaps TRBD2 (6 bases). The CDR3 sequence is 14 residues long. In germline, CDR1 is LGHNA, CDR2 YSLEER. The ends were cut back, 0 bases at V and 9 bases at J, with 12 bases in the middle. The CDR3 DNA sequence: TGCGCCAGCAGCCAAGATAGAGGAGGGAGTGAGCAGTTCTTC. This codes for CASSQDRGGSEQFF.

The rearrangement links TRBV6-5 to TRBJ1-6; TRBD1 matches 7 bases. The CDR3 runs 15 residues. Germline loops: CDR1 MNHEY, CDR2 SVGAGI. V gave up 6 bases and J gave up 8 bases; unmatched junction bases: 10. Here the CDR3 DNA reads TGTGCCAGCAGCCTATCCGGGACAGCCTATTCACCCCTCCACTTT. It encodes CASSLSGTAYSPLHF.

The chain is built from TRBV5-6 and TRBJ2-7, with a possible D match to TRBD2 (6 bases). The germline V gene has CDR1 SGHDT and CDR2 YYEEEE. The CDR3 length is 14 residues. Trimming removed 0 bases from V and 1 base from J, with 8 bases in between. In DNA, the CDR3 is TGTGCCAGCAGCTTGGTGGAGGGGTCCTACGAGCAGTACTTC. Encoded protein: CASSLVEGSYEQYF.

The genes are TRBV6-1 and TRBJ1-4; TRBD1 aligns across 7 bases. The trim removed 6 bases at V and 6 bases at J, leaving 7 bases unmatched. The CDR3 is 14 residues long. CDR1 is MNHNS and CDR2 is SASEGT in the germline V gene. The CDR3 nucleotides read TGTGCCAGCAGCAATGACAGGGCGGATGAAAAACTGTTTTTT. It codes for CASSNDRADEKLFF.

The chain links TRBV2 to TRBJ2-3, with D uncertain. The germline V and J ends were trimmed by 8 bases and 1 base, with 13 bases remaining between them. Germline CDR1 and CDR2: SNHLY and FYNNEI. The CDR3 spans 14 residues. The CDR3 bases are TGTGCCAGCTGCGAGACTCGGGGCACAGATACGCAGTATTTT. It specifies CASCETRGTDTQYF.

The rearrangement links TRBV7-9 to TRBJ2-7; TRBD2 matches 14 bases. CDR1 is SEHNR, CDR2 FQNEAQ, per germline (reference sequence). The V and J ends lost 5 bases and 0 bases, in that order; junction bases with no gene match: 12. This CDR3 contains 19 residues. CDR3 residues: CASSPSTRTSGRPSYEQYF. Here the CDR3 DNA reads TGTGCCAGCAGCCCGAGCACCAGGACTAGCGGGAGGCCCTCCTACGAGCAGTACTTC.

This clone was observed a few times. This chain connects TRBV5-1 to TRBJ2-1; D perhaps matches TRBD1 (6 bases). The CDR3 covers 15 residues. Trimming removed 0 bases at V and 5 bases at J, with 12 bases between. CDR1 SGHRS and CDR2 YFSETQ come from the germline V gene. As DNA, the CDR3 is TGCGCCAGCAGCTTGGTTCAACAGGGCAACAATGAGCAGTTCTTC. Translation: CASSLVQQGNNEQFF.

The chain joins TRBV13 to TRBJ2-5, with D perhaps matching TRBD2 (5 bases). With 10 bases removed from V and 5 bases from J, the gap between germline ends came to 17 bases. CDR1 and CDR2 (germline): PRHDT, FYEKMQ (reference sequence). The CDR3 extends over 13 amino acids. CDR3 DNA sequence: TGTGCCACCCAGCCGCGAGGGCGGGAGACCCAGTACTTC. Its protein is CATQPRGRETQYF.

This clone has a single count. The rearrangement uses TRBV7-2 and TRBJ2-7; TRBD2 aligns across 10 bases. CDR1 and CDR2 from the germline V gene are SGHTA and FQGNSA. This CDR3 comprises 15 residues. With V trimmed by 1 base and J by 3 bases, 3 bases remained unmatched. CDR3 loop: CASSLVVAGGYEQYF. CDR3 sequence (DNA): TGTGCCAGCAGCTTAGTGGTAGCGGGAGGCTACGAGCAGTACTTC.

This rearrangement joins TRBV9 to TRBJ2-3; 9 nucleotides align to TRBD2. CDR1 and CDR2 from the germline V gene are SGDLS and YYNGEE. The CDR3 runs to 16 residues. The junction had 8 bases not matched to a gene; V was cut back by 1 base and J by 5 bases. The CDR3 nucleotides read TGTGCCAGCAGCGTAATCGCGGGAGGGCCGGGAGATACGCAGTATTTT. It codes for CASSVIAGGPGDTQYF.

In this sample, this clone turned up once. The chain couples TRBV9 to TRBJ2-3, with 7 bases matching TRBD1. V shed 4 bases, J shed 1 base, and the junction held 6 bases outside the gene matches. The CDR3 consists of 15 residues. Germline CDR1 SGDLS, CDR2 YYNGEE. The CDR3 loop is CASSSTGSGTDTQYF. The DNA for the CDR3 is TGTGCCAGCAGCTCGACAGGGTCGGGCACAGATACGCAGTATTTT.

The genes are TRBV5-3 and TRBJ2-7, with TRBD1 as a possible D gene (5 bases). Being an ORF, TRBV5-3 has a function that is uncertain. The V gene lost 3 bases and the J gene lost 0 bases, with 13 bases spanning the gap. The CDR3 totals 15 residues. For the CDR3, the DNA is TGTGCCAGAAGCTCGAACGAAGGGGCCTCCTACGAGCAGTACTTC. Protein: CARSSNEGASYEQYF.

This chain joins TRBV30 and TRBJ2-1; 8 bases are shared with TRBD2. The CDR3 is 15 amino acids. Trimming took 3 bases from V and 9 from J; bases not matched to a gene: 13. Germline values: CDR1 GTSNPN, CDR2 SVGIG (reference sequence). The CDR3 DNA follows: TGTGCCTGGAGCGCTGCACTAGCGGCGAAGAGTGAGCAGTTCTTC. As protein: CAWSAALAAKSEQFF.

The chain employs TRBV7-2 and TRBJ1-2; D may be TRBD1 (6 bases). There are 14 residues in the CDR3. Germline V gene data show CDR1 as SGHTA and CDR2 as FQGNSA. With 5 bases removed from V and 3 bases from J, the gap between germline ends came to 13 bases. The CDR3 nucleotides read TGTGCCAGCAGCCTCCAGGCAGGGGACTATGGCTACACCTTC. The encoded protein is CASSLQAGDYGYTF.